The 19 T cell receptor beta chains below were found in one sample sequenced in a study of T cells after yellow fever vaccination. TCRdb ran MiXCR on the 5' RACE reads and lists one entry per CDR3 protein. The repertoire holds 300,000 to 400,000 distinct CDR3 sequences, roughly 8.6% seen once, with approximately 16% in the top ten. This sample comprised PBMCs, obtained more than 35 days after the first yellow fever vaccination. Receptor source: a man aged 18 to 30 who received the YFV17D yellow fever vaccine.

On this clonotype itself: One end of the junction does not line up with germline, which may come from a read error. The V gene is TRBV2, the J gene TRBJ2-5, with a weak D call TRBD1 (5 bases). Germline CDR1 is SNHLY and CDR2 is FYNNEI. This CDR3 spans 11 amino acids. DNA for the CDR3: TGTGCCAGCAGACAGGAAGAGAACCAGTACTTC. This translates into CASRQEENQYF.

This clonotype was found many times. The chain uses TRBV12-3 or TRBV12-4 and TRBJ2-1, with D tentatively TRBD1 or TRBD2 (5 bases each). V was cut by 3 bases and J by 9 bases, with 6 bases left in between. The CDR3 is made up of 11 amino acids. CDR3 region: CASSLGVEQFF. The CDR3 DNA sequence: TGTGCCAGCAGTTTGGGGGTTGAGCAGTTCTTC.

This clonotype was observed a few times. V usage is TRBV19 and J usage is TRBJ1-5, with D possibly matching TRBD1 (5 bases). The CDR3 covers 12 residues. V was cut by 4 bases and J by 11 bases, with 12 bases left in between. Germline loops: CDR1 LNHDA, CDR2 SQIVND (reference sequence). CDR3 nucleotides: TGTGCCAGTAGTAGTGGTCTGGGGGCCCAGCATTTT. Protein sequence: CASSSGLGAQHF.

This clonotype was recorded at least ten times. The gene calls are TRBV5-1 and TRBJ2-2; D ambiguous. Germline V gene sequence: CDR1 SGHRS, CDR2 YFSETQ. This CDR3 contains 16 residues. Trimming pared 3 bases from V and 6 bases from J, leaving 18 bases between. The CDR3 loop reads CASSSRTGGSPGELFF. CDR3 DNA sequence: TGCGCCAGCAGCTCCCGGACGGGTGGCTCCCCCGGGGAGCTGTTTTTT. Based on the CDR3 plus reference TRBV5-1 and TRBJ2-2, the full variable domain is KAGVTQTPRYLIKTRGQQVTLSCSPISGHRSVSWYQQTPGQGLQFLFEYFSETQRNKGNFPGRFSGRQFSNSRSEMNVSTLELGDSALYLCASSSRTGGSPGELFFGEGSRLTVL.

This clonotype was picked up many times. The chain is built from TRBV10-3 and TRBJ2-7; 7 bases align to TRBD1. CDR1 and CDR2 (germline): ENHRY, SYGVKD. The CDR3 is 15 amino acids. The V segment lost 3 bases and the J segment 0 bases; nucleotides outside the gene matches: 5. The CDR3 nucleotides are TGTGCCATCAGTGAAATTAGGGACAGCTCCTACGAGCAGTACTTC. Translated: CAISEIRDSSYEQYF.

The V and J genes are TRBV5-1 and TRBJ2-2; TRBD1 or TRBD2 may be the D gene (5 bases each). Trimming removed 7 bases at V and 6 bases at J, with 16 bases between. The CDR3 runs 14 residues. CDR1 SGHRS and CDR2 YFSETQ come from the germline V gene. The CDR3 nucleotides read TGCGCCAGCTCCGGAATGGGGGTTGCCGGGGAGCTGTTTTTT. This sequence encodes CASSGMGVAGELFF. The variable domain in full, completed from reference TRBV5-1 and TRBJ2-2, reads KAGVTQTPRYLIKTRGQQVTLSCSPISGHRSVSWYQQTPGQGLQFLFEYFSETQRNKGNFPGRFSGRQFSNSRSEMNVSTLELGDSALYLCASSGMGVAGELFFGEGSRLTVL.

The chain carries TRBV9 and TRBJ2-3; D remains ambiguous. This CDR3 region has 14 residues. Germline CDR1 and CDR2: SGDLS and YYNGEE. The germline V and J ends were trimmed by 4 bases and 2 bases, with 11 bases remaining between them. The CDR3 region has the DNA TGTGCCAGCAGCCTTGGAATCGACACAGATACGCAGTATTTT. Translating it yields CASSLGIDTDTQYF.

V and J are TRBV7-2 and TRBJ2-5; no clear D. Between the trimmed V and J ends, which lost 3 bases and 4 bases, there was a span of 15 bases. From germline, CDR1 is SGHTA and CDR2 FQGNSA. The CDR3 has 15 residues. CDR3 in DNA: TGTGCCAGCAGCTTCCAGCGTTCCCCTGGAGAGACCCAGTACTTC. Protein: CASSFQRSPGETQYF.

The chain is built from TRBV7-8 and TRBJ2-7, with D possibly called TRBD1 or TRBD2 (5 bases each). This CDR3 is built from 15 residues. Trimming stripped 2 bases from V and 0 bases from J, with 11 bases between. The germline CDR1 and CDR2 sequences are SGHVS and FQNEAQ. The chain's CDR3 is CASSLPGPRSYEQYF. CDR3 nucleotides: TGTGCCAGCAGCTTACCGGGACCGCGCTCCTACGAGCAGTACTTC. The whole variable domain, remainder taken from reference TRBV7-8 and TRBJ2-7, is GAGVSQSPRYKVAKRGQDVALRCDPISGHVSLFWYQQALGQGPEFLTYFQNEAQLDKSGLPSDRFFAERPEGSVSTLKIQRTQQEDSAVYLCASSLPGPRSYEQYFGPGTRLTVT.

This chain joins TRBV5-1 and TRBJ2-3; D is perhaps TRBD2 (6 bases). This CDR3 region has 14 residues. The germline V gene has CDR1 SGHRS and CDR2 YFSETQ. Trimming cost V 0 bases and J 3 bases, with 8 bases left between them. CDR3 sequence reads: CASSLGGETDTQYF. CDR3 nucleotide sequence: TGCGCCAGCAGCTTGGGCGGGGAGACAGATACGCAGTATTTT.

The chain has TRBV19 and TRBJ2-1; D may match TRBD1 or TRBD2 (5 bases each). Trimming removed 7 bases from V and 7 bases from J, with 17 bases in between. Germline CDR1 and CDR2: LNHDA and SQIVND (reference sequence). CDR3 length: 14 amino acids. CDR3 in DNA: TGTGCCAGTAACACAGGCCCTTGGGGGAATGAGCAGTTCTTC. Translated, it gives CASNTGPWGNEQFF.

This clonotype was recorded many times. The V and J genes are TRBV6-6 and TRBJ2-7; a weak D match, TRBD1 (5 bases). The CDR3 length is 13 residues. Germline V gives CDR1 MNHNY, CDR2 SVGAGI (reference sequence). V lost 6 bases and J lost 5, with 14 bases in between. The CDR3 region is CASSHLDRDEQYV. The CDR3 bases are TGTGCCAGCAGCCATCTCGACAGAGACGAGCAGTACGTC.

The chain employs TRBV7-3 and TRBJ2-1, with 11 positions matching TRBD2. This CDR3 is 17 amino acids long. V dropped 5 bases and J dropped 7; count of bases not matched to a gene: 13. The V gene's germline CDR1 is SGHTA and CDR2 FQGTGA. In DNA form, the CDR3 reads TGTGCCAGCAGCCCGACTAGCGGGGCGACCTCCTGGAATGAGCAGTTCTTC. This encodes CASSPTSGATSWNEQFF.

The V and J genes are TRBV7-9 and TRBJ1-5; D is perhaps TRBD1 (5 bases). This CDR3 comprises 15 residues. The ends were cut back, 5 bases at V and 4 bases at J, with 15 bases in the middle. The germline V gene encodes CDR1 SEHNR and CDR2 FQNEAQ (reference sequence). This chain's CDR3 is CASSPHGGVNQPQHF. The CDR3, as DNA: TGTGCCAGCAGCCCACATGGAGGGGTAAATCAGCCCCAGCATTTT.

This clonotype came up a few times. The chain recombines TRBV6-5 with TRBJ2-7; TRBD2 agrees at 13 bases. The CDR3 is made up of 16 amino acids. V lost 4 bases and J lost 4; bases outside the gene matches: 7. Germline loops: CDR1 MNHEY, CDR2 SVGAGI. The CDR3 reads CASSSAGTSGEYEQYV. CDR3 in DNA: TGTGCCAGCAGTTCCGCCGGGACTAGCGGGGAGTACGAGCAGTACGTC.

This rearrangement joins TRBV9 to TRBJ2-4, with TRBD1 identical over 10 bases. The trim removed 0 bases at V and 1 base at J, leaving 13 bases unmatched. Looked up from germline, CDR1 is SGDLS and CDR2 is YYNGEE. The CDR3 has 20 residues. Here the CDR3 DNA reads TGTGCCAGCAGCGTAGGGGGGGACAGGGGATCCGGTGAGGCCAAAAACATTCAGTACTTC. Its protein product is CASSVGGDRGSGEAKNIQYF.

This clonotype came up a few times. V is TRBV23-1 and J is TRBJ2-2; D possibly corresponds to TRBD1 (5 bases). TRBV23-1 is identified as an open reading frame with a role that is uncertain. This CDR3 is 15 amino acids long. The V and J ends lost 3 bases and 7 bases respectively, with 15 bases between them. The DNA for the CDR3 is TGCGCCAGCAGTCATGCAGGGTGGATCGGCGGGGAGCTGTTTTTT. Protein product: CASSHAGWIGGELFF.

This clonotype was detected only a few times. This rearrangement joins TRBV4-3 to TRBJ2-1, with TRBD2 as a possible D gene (6 bases). The CDR3 loop spans 14 amino acids. V lost 0 bases to trimming and J lost 9 bases, with 12 bases between them. In germline, CDR1 is LGHNA, CDR2 YSLEER. The CDR3 DNA follows: TGCGCCAGCAGCCAAGATACGGGAGCGAGTGAGCAGTTCTTC. Translation gives CASSQDTGASEQFF.

This clonotype was detected many times. The rearrangement uses TRBV5-6 and TRBJ2-1; TRBD1 matches 7 bases. Germline V gene lookup returns CDR1 SGHDT and CDR2 YYEEEE. The CDR3 runs to 14 residues. Unmatched junction bases numbered 5, after V lost 0 bases and J lost 8 bases. The CDR3 loop reads CASSLGQGRDEQFF. CDR3 coding DNA: TGTGCCAGCAGCTTGGGACAGGGTAGGGATGAGCAGTTCTTC.